This T cell receptor beta chain is drawn from a study of T cell responses to AZD1222 COVID-19 vaccine. General study findings and limits: CD4 TCRs linked to vaccination spanned spike, dominating at 160-218 and 743-854. Donors, mostly white British, included more females; clonal diversity was possibly underestimated. None of the repertoires were sampled until the peak T cell response had passed.

Generated by immunoSEQ multiplex PCR, the TCRdb table keeps only in-frame clones and is missing some. The sample lists about 120,000 clones; 80% to 90% were seen once. A word on this clone: Its antigen is not known.

V was cut by 0 bases and J by 3 bases, with 11 bases left in between. This CDR3 region has 15 residues. Germline CDR1 reads LGHNA; CDR2 reads YNFKEQ. The TCR comes from an adult in good health. The specimen was peripheral blood, collected on day 0 of AZD1222 vaccination. V is TRBV4-2 and J is TRBJ1-1, with a weak D call TRBD1 (6 bases). CDR3 region: CASSQDRTDYTEAFF. For the CDR3, the DNA is TGTGCCAGCAGCCAAGACCGGACAGACTACACTGAAGCTTTCTTT.